Following are 6 T cell receptor beta chains from one sample sequenced in a study of somatic mutations in cytotoxic T cells in rheumatoid arthritis (dated by TCRdb to 2015 to 2018). The library came from the immunoSEQ multiplex PCR assay. TCRdb took over this immuneACCESS table, retaining in-frame rearrangements with V and J assigned. Such tables are incomplete; in checked studies, under half of the missing clones stem from an unresolved V gene, and the remainder is unexplained. A total of roughly 6,300 clones appear in this sample, approximately 75% of them only once. Roughly 30% of the sample belongs to the ten largest clones. The material was CD8+ T cells sorted from blood, obtained at a follow-up visit. These receptor sequences come from a woman in her seventies with rheumatoid arthritis.

The table lists this clone with a count of one. The V gene is TRBV5-8, the J gene TRBJ1-2, with TRBD1 identical over 9 bases. In germline, CDR1 is SGHTS, CDR2 YDEGEE. The CDR3 length is 15 residues. Trimming took 2 bases from V and 2 from J; bases not matched to a gene: 4. Here the CDR3 reads CASSFRDRVNYGYTF. The CDR3 nucleotides read TGTGCCAGCAGCTTCCGGGACAGGGTAAACTATGGCTACACCTTC.

V and J are TRBV7-3 and TRBJ1-1; D may be TRBD1 (5 bases). Looked up from germline, CDR1 is SGHTA and CDR2 is FQGTGA. The CDR3 has 14 residues. With 2 bases removed from V and 4 bases from J, the gap between germline ends came to 11 bases. The DNA of the CDR3 is TGTGCCAGCAGCTTACACGGGGGGAGCACTGAAGCTTTCTTT. Translating gives CASSLHGGSTEAFF.

The J gene is TRBJ2-3, the V gene TRBV4-1; D not certain. The germline CDR1 and CDR2 sequences are MGHRA and YSYEKL. Trimming removed 4 bases from V and 1 base from J, with 9 bases in between. This CDR3 comprises 14 residues. The CDR3 DNA sequence: TGCGCCAGCAGCCCCCAGTGGGGCACAGATACGCAGTATTTT. Translation: CASSPQWGTDTQYF.

With respect to this clone: It is unclear where the CDR3 begins or ends on the DNA, so no DNA is shown, and the CDR3 is as TCRdb lists it. The V and J genes are TRBV7-9 and TRBJ1-2. Counting both end residues, the CDR3 totals 14 amino acids. Germline CDR1 SEHNR, CDR2 FQNEAQ (reference sequence). CDR3 region: CAAVPAMMAYGYTF.

The J gene is TRBJ1-5, the V gene TRBV7-6; D unresolved. CDR3 length: 17 amino acids. CDR1 is SGHVS, CDR2 FNYEAQ, per germline. V was shortened by 1 base and J by 1 base, with 14 bases between the two germline ends. The CDR3 reads CASSLGPQSNSNQPQHF. The CDR3 bases are TGTGCCAGCAGCTTAGGACCACAGAGTAACAGCAATCAGCCCCAGCATTTT.

The chain links TRBV28 to TRBJ2-2, with TRBD1 matching 7 bases. The V segment lost 10 bases and the J segment 1 base; nucleotides outside the gene matches: 6. CDR1 and CDR2 (germline): MDHEN, SYDVKM. This CDR3 contains 14 residues. The CDR3: CATRTGRNTGELFF. The CDR3 bases are TGTGCCACCCGGACAGGTCGGAACACCGGGGAGCTGTTTTTT. The full variable domain, completed using reference TRBV28 and TRBJ2-2, is DVKVTQSSRYLVKRTGEKVFLECVQDMDHENMFWYRQDPGLGLRLIYFSYDVKMKEKGDIPEGYSVSREKKERFSLILESASTNQTSMYLCATRTGRNTGELFFGEGSRLTVL.